Sequencing of this T cell receptor (beta chain) was carried out in a study of cytomegalovirus exposure and HLA in healthy donors. Germline CDR1 SEHNR, CDR2 FQNEAQ (reference sequence). The V gene lost 4 bases and the J gene lost 5 bases, with 21 bases spanning the gap. The CDR3 loop spans 16 amino acids. This clone was seen a single time. Its antigen remains unknown. Overall study findings and caveats: Presence/absence analyses took donor sequencing depth as roughly uniform. As a later analysis showed, a missense DCLRE1C variant was linked to trimming of TCR beta V- and J-genes. Reports showed the classifier diagnosing cytomegalovirus status with high specificity and sensitivity. Only CMV serostatus was available as immune exposure information.

PCR amplification relied on 60 Vbeta primers (plus 13 Jbeta primers). Method: immunoSEQ multiplex PCR; TCRdb's copy keeps in-frame clones and lacks some. The sample records tens of thousands of clones, approximately 70% being singletons. The chain links TRBV7-9 to TRBJ2-7, with D tentatively TRBD1 (6 bases). Sequencing was performed on PBMCs. This TCR was sampled from a man younger than 45 in good health and CMV-seronegative. For the CDR3, the DNA is TGTGCCAGCAGCTCGCCGTCAGGGGCCCTCCAGAACGAGCAGTACTTC. Translation gives CASSSPSGALQNEQYF.